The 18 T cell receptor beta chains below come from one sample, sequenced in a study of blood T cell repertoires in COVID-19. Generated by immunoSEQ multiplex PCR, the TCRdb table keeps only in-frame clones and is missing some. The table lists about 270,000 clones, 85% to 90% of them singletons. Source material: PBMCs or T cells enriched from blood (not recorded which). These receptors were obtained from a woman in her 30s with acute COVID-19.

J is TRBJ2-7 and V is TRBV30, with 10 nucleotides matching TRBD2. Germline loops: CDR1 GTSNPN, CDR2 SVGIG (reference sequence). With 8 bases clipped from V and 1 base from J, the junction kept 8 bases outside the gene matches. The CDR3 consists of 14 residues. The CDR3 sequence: CARERLAGSYEQYF. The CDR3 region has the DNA TGTGCCAGAGAAAGACTAGCGGGTTCCTACGAGCAGTACTTC.

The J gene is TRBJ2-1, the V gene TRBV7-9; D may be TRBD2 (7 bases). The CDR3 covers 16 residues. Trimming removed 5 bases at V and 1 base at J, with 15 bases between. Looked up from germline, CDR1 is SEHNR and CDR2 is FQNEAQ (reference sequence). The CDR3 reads CASSPRRGGSYNEQFF. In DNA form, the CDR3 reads TGTGCCAGCAGCCCTAGAAGGGGGGGTTCCTACAATGAGCAGTTCTTC.

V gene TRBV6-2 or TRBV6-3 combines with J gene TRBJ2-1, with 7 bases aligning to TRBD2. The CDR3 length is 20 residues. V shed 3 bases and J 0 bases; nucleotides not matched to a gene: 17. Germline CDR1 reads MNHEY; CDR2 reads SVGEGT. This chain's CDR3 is CASSYLIGDSGPSSYNEQFF. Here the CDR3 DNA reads TGTGCCAGCAGTTATTTAATTGGGGATAGCGGGCCCAGCTCCTACAATGAGCAGTTCTTC.

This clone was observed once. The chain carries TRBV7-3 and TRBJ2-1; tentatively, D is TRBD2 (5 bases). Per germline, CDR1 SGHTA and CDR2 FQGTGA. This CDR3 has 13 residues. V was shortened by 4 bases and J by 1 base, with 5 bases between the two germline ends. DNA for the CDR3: TGTGCCAGCAGCTCGGGGTCCTACAATGAGCAGTTCTTC. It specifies CASSSGSYNEQFF. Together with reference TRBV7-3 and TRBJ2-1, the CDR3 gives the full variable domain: GAGVSQTPSNKVTEKGKYVELRCDPISGHTALYWYRQSLGQGPEFLIYFQGTGAADDSGLPNDRFFAVRPEGSVSTLKIQRTERGDSAVYLCASSSGSYNEQFFGPGTRLTVL.

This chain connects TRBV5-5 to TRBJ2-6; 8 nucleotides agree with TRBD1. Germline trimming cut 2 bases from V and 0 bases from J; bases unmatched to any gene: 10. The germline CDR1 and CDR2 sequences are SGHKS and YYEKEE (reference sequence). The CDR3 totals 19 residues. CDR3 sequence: CASSLFTGTGYSGANVLTF. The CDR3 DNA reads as TGTGCCAGCAGCTTATTTACCGGGACAGGCTACTCTGGGGCCAACGTCCTGACTTTC.

CDR3 bases: TGTGCCATCAGTGGAGACTACTATGGCTACACCTTC. Translation gives CAISGDYYGYTF. The chain employs TRBV10-3 and TRBJ1-2; D gene ambiguous. The CDR3 has 12 residues. Germline V gene data show CDR1 as ENHRY and CDR2 as SYGVKD. Trimming removed 4 bases from V and 3 bases from J, with 6 bases in between.

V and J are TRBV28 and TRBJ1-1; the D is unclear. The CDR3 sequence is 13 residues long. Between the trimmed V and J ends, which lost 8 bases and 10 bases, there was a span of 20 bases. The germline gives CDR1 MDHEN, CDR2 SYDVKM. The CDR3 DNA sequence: TGTGCCAGCGGGGAGGCGGCAGGTTTTGGAGCTTTCTTT. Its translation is CASGEAAGFGAFF.

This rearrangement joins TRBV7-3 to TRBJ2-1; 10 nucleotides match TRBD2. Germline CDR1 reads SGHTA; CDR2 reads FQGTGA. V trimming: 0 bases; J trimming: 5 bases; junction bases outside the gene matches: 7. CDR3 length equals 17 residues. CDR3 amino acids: CASSLTPRLAGDNEQFF. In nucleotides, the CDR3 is TGTGCCAGCAGCTTAACCCCGAGGCTAGCGGGAGACAATGAGCAGTTCTTC.

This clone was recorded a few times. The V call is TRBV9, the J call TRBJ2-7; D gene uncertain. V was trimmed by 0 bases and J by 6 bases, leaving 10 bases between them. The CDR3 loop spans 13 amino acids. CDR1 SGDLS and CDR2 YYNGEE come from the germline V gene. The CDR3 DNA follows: TGTGCCAGCAGCGTAGGGCCTCAATCCGAGCAGTACTTC. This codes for CASSVGPQSEQYF. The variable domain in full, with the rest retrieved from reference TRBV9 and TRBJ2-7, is DSGVTQTPKHLITATGQRVTLRCSPRSGDLSVYWYQQSLDQGLQFLIQYYNGEERAKGNILERFSAQQFPDLHSELNLSSLELGDSALYFCASSVGPQSEQYFGPGTRLTVT.

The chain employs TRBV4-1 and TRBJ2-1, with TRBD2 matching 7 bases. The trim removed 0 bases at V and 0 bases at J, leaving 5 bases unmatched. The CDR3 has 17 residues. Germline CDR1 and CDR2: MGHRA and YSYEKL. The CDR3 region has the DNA TGCGCCAGCAGCCAAGATAGCGGGCGGACCTCCTACAATGAGCAGTTCTTC. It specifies CASSQDSGRTSYNEQFF.

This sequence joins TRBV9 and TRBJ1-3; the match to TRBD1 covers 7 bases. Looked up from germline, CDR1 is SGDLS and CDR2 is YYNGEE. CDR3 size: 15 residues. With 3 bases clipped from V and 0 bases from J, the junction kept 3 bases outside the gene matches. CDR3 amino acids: CASSEGQASGNTIYF. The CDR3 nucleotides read TGTGCCAGCAGCGAAGGACAGGCCTCTGGAAACACCATATATTTT. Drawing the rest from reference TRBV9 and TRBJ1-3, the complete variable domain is DSGVTQTPKHLITATGQRVTLRCSPRSGDLSVYWYQQSLDQGLQFLIQYYNGEERAKGNILERFSAQQFPDLHSELNLSSLELGDSALYFCASSEGQASGNTIYFGEGSWLTVV.

Written as DNA, the CDR3 is TGTGCCAGCAGGACAGGGAACTACAATGAGCAGTTCTTC. Protein: CASRTGNYNEQFF. V gene TRBV27 combines with J gene TRBJ2-1; 7 positions match TRBD1. V gave up 6 bases and J gave up 3 bases; unmatched junction bases: 2. Germline lookup yields CDR1 MNHEY and CDR2 SMNVEV (reference sequence). The CDR3 is 13 residues long.

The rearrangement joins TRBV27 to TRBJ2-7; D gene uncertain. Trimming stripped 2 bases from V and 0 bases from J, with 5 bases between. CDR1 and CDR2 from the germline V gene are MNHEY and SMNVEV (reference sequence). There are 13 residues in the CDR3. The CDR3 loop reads CASSLSPSYEQYF. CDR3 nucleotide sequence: TGTGCCAGCAGTTTAAGCCCCTCCTACGAGCAGTACTTC.

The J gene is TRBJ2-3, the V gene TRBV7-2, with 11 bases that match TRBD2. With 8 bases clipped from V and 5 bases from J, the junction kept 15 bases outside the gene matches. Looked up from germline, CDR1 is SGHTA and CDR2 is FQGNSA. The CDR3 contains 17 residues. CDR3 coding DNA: TGTGCCAGCGGGAATGGAGGGACTAGCGGCTCCGGAGATACGCAGTATTTT. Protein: CASGNGGTSGSGDTQYF.

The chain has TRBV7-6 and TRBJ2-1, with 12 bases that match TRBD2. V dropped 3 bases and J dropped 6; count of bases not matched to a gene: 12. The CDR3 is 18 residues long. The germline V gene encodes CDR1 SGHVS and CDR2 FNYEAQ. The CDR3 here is CASSFPGTSGYSFNEQFF. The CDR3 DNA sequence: TGTGCCAGCAGCTTCCCCGGGACTAGCGGGTACAGCTTCAATGAGCAGTTCTTC.

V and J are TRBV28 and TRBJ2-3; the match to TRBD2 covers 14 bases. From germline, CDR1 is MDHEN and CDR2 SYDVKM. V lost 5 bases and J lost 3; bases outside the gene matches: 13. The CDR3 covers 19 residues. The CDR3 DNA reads TGTGCCAGCAGTCCCCAGGCCGGGACTAGCGGGAGCGTAACAGATACGCAGTATTTT. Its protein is CASSPQAGTSGSVTDTQYF.

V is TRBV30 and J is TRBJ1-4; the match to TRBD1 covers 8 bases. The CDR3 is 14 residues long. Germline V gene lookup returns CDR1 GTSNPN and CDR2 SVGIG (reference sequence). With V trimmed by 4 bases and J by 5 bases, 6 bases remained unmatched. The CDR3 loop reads CAWTPGGSNEKLFF. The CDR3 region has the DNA TGTGCCTGGACCCCAGGGGGCTCAAATGAAAAACTGTTTTTT.

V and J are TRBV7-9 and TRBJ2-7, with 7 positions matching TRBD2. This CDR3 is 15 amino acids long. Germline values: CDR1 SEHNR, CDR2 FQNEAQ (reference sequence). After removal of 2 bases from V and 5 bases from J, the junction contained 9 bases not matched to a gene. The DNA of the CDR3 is TGTGCCAGCAGCTTATCTGGCGGGAGTAGCAACGAGCAGTACTTC. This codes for CASSLSGGSSNEQYF.